The 31 T cell receptor beta chains given below trace back to one sample, sequenced in a study of cytomegalovirus exposure and HLA in healthy donors. The PCR had 60 Vbeta and 13 Jbeta primers. Sequencing used immunoSEQ multiplex PCR; TCRdb keeps in-frame clones, though not all of them. The repertoire holds over 100,000 clones, with about 86% as singletons. Sequencing used PBMCs. These receptors were taken from a woman aged 25 to 45 in good health and CMV-seronegative.

The CDR3 sequence: CASSPRDRENYGYTF. Written as DNA, the CDR3 is TGTGCCAGCAGTCCTCGGGACAGGGAGAACTATGGCTACACCTTC. The V call is TRBV28, the J call TRBJ1-2, with 9 bases identical to TRBD1. V was pared by 5 bases and J by 2 bases, with 6 bases of the junction left unmatched. Germline CDR1 reads MDHEN; CDR2 reads SYDVKM. CDR3 length: 15 residues.

This clone appeared a few times. This chain links TRBV18 with TRBJ2-7; 7 bases match TRBD2. The CDR3 has 14 residues. With 3 bases clipped from V and 4 bases from J, the junction kept 6 bases outside the gene matches. Looked up from germline, CDR1 is KGHSH and CDR2 is LQKENI. The CDR3: CASSPGLGGYEQYF. CDR3 nucleotide sequence: TGTGCCAGCTCACCGGGCCTCGGGGGGTACGAGCAGTACTTC.

The rearrangement links TRBV5-6 to TRBJ2-3, with D uncertain. This CDR3 spans 11 amino acids. Trimming removed 3 bases from V and 3 bases from J, with 2 bases in between. Germline loops: CDR1 SGHDT, CDR2 YYEEEE. Written as DNA, the CDR3 is TGTGCCAGCAGCTCGACAGATACGCAGTATTTT. Translating it yields CASSSTDTQYF.

J is TRBJ2-3 and V is TRBV5-4; possibly TRBD1 for D (5 bases). The V end was cut by 4 bases, the J end by 0 bases, with 12 bases between. The germline V gene encodes CDR1 SGHNT and CDR2 YYREEE (reference sequence). The CDR3 runs 15 residues. CDR3 in amino acids: CASSGRQTSTDTQYF. In DNA form, the CDR3 reads TGTGCCAGCAGCGGACGACAGACGAGCACAGATACGCAGTATTTT.

The CDR3 DNA sequence: TGTGCCAGCAGACCCGGGGGGAACTACGAGCAGTACTTC. As protein: CASRPGGNYEQYF. The rearrangement links TRBV27 to TRBJ2-7; TRBD2 agrees at 7 bases. CDR1 is MNHEY, CDR2 SMNVEV, per germline (reference sequence). The CDR3 length is 13 residues. Germline trimming cut 6 bases from V and 3 bases from J; bases unmatched to any gene: 5.

On this clone: One end of the junction is discordant with germline, which a read error may explain. The V gene is TRBV5-4, the J gene TRBJ1-1; weak D call: TRBD1 (5 bases). This CDR3 has 12 amino acids. Germline CDR1 and CDR2: SGHNT and YYREEE (reference sequence). The CDR3 DNA sequence: TGTGCCGGCAGCTTTTTCAGGGCTGAAGCTTTCTTT. It translates to CAGSFFRAEAFF.

The chain combines TRBV2 with TRBJ1-6; 9 bases match TRBD1. This CDR3 region has 14 residues. Germline V CDR1 and CDR2: SNHLY, FYNNEI. V dropped 5 bases and J dropped 6; count of bases not matched to a gene: 2. The DNA of the CDR3 is TGTGCCAGCAGTTCGACAGGGGGTAATTCACCCCTCCACTTT. Residues: CASSSTGGNSPLHF.

The chain couples TRBV4-1 to TRBJ2-7; 8 nucleotides match TRBD1. V lost 3 bases, J lost 2 bases, and 3 bases stayed unmatched. Germline CDR1 MGHRA, CDR2 YSYEKL. The CDR3 loop spans 14 amino acids. The CDR3 sequence: CASSHGQGPYEQYF. The DNA for the CDR3 is TGCGCCAGCAGCCATGGACAGGGTCCCTACGAGCAGTACTTC.

Concerning this clone: One end of the junction does not line up with germline, which may come from a read error. DNA of the CDR3: TGTGCCAGCAGCGGTGCTAGCGGGGTTACCCTACAGCTAAACTTC. Residues: CASSGASGVTLQLNF. The rearrangement links TRBV9 to TRBJ2-7; the match to TRBD2 covers 9 bases. CDR1 is SGDLS, CDR2 YYNGEE, per germline. This CDR3 is built from 15 residues.

V and J are TRBV5-4 and TRBJ2-3; the match to TRBD2 covers 12 bases. With V trimmed by 4 bases and J by 2 bases, 5 bases remained unmatched. Per the germline V gene, CDR1 is SGHNT and CDR2 is YYREEE (reference sequence). The CDR3 consists of 16 residues. CDR3 DNA sequence: TGTGCCAGCAGCAAGGGACTAGCGGGTCCCACAGATACGCAGTATTTT. It codes for CASSKGLAGPTDTQYF.

J is TRBJ2-6 and V is TRBV28; 9 nucleotides line up with TRBD2. Germline V CDR1 and CDR2: MDHEN, SYDVKM. CDR3 size: 15 residues. The V gene end was trimmed by 8 bases and the J gene end by 0 bases; junction bases not matched to a gene: 2. CDR3: CASRGGGSGANVLTF. For the CDR3, the DNA is TGTGCCAGCCGCGGGGGGGGCTCTGGGGCCAACGTCCTGACTTTC.

The chain links TRBV27 to TRBJ2-3, with TRBD2 matching over 8 bases. Germline values: CDR1 MNHEY, CDR2 SMNVEV (reference sequence). The J segment lost 6 bases and the V segment lost 7 bases, leaving 15 bases of the junction unmatched. The CDR3 contains 16 residues. CDR3 in DNA: TGTGCCAGCACCGACCGACCGGGACTAGTGTACGATACGCAGTATTTT. Translated, it gives CASTDRPGLVYDTQYF.

This chain links TRBV14 with TRBJ1-2; no definite D call. The ends were cut back, 2 bases at V and 2 bases at J, with 9 bases in the middle. This CDR3 has 14 amino acids. Germline loops: CDR1 SGHDN, CDR2 FVKESK. Here the CDR3 reads CASSQIAENYGYTF. DNA for the CDR3: TGTGCCAGCAGCCAAATAGCAGAGAACTATGGCTACACCTTC.

V and J are TRBV15 and TRBJ1-3; TRBD1 is a possible D gene (6 bases). V was pared by 2 bases and J by 4 bases, with 15 bases between. Germline CDR1 is LNHNV and CDR2 is YYDKDF (reference sequence). The CDR3 consists of 16 residues. The CDR3 reads CATSRTGSSPGNTIYF. DNA for the CDR3: TGTGCCACCAGCAGAACAGGGTCGTCCCCCGGAAACACCATATATTTT. The entire variable domain, with the rest obtained from reference TRBV15 and TRBJ1-3, is as follows: DAMVIQNPRYQVTQFGKPVTLSCSQTLNHNVMYWYQQKSSQAPKLLFHYYDKDFNNEADTPDNFQSRRPNTSFCFLDIRSPGLGDTAMYLCATSRTGSSPGNTIYFGEGSWLTVV.

This clone was found once. The chain couples TRBV7-3 to TRBJ1-1; no reliable D call. V lost 2 bases, J lost 7 bases, and 14 bases lay in between. CDR3 size: 14 residues. Germline V gene sequence: CDR1 SGHTA, CDR2 FQGTGA. CDR3 sequence: CASSLLRSGNEAFF. The CDR3 region has the DNA TGTGCCAGCAGCTTACTACGGTCGGGGAATGAAGCTTTCTTT.

The chain is built from TRBV7-2 and TRBJ2-2; 13 bases align to TRBD2. This CDR3 comprises 19 residues. The germline V gene encodes CDR1 SGHTA and CDR2 FQGNSA. The J segment lost 3 bases and the V segment lost 5 bases, leaving 12 bases of the junction unmatched. The DNA of the CDR3 is TGTGCCAGCAGCACCCCGGGACTAGCGGGATGGAGGGACACCGGGGAGCTGTTTTTT. This gives the protein CASSTPGLAGWRDTGELFF. The whole variable domain, filled in from reference TRBV7-2 and TRBJ2-2, reads GAGVSQSPSNKVTEKGKDVELRCDPISGHTALYWYRQSLGQGLEFLIYFQGNSAPDKSGLPSDRFSAERTGGSVSTLTIQRTQQEDSAVYLCASSTPGLAGWRDTGELFFGEGSRLTVL.

The rearrangement uses TRBV5-6 and TRBJ2-1, with 8 bases aligning to TRBD1. Germline trimming cut 3 bases from V and 6 bases from J; bases unmatched to any gene: 2. This CDR3 is built from 13 residues. CDR1 and CDR2 (germline): SGHDT, YYEEEE. The chain's CDR3 is CASSSDRANEQFF. The CDR3 DNA is TGTGCCAGCAGCTCGGACAGGGCCAATGAGCAGTTCTTC.

The rearrangement uses TRBV5-1 and TRBJ2-3; 8 bases line up with TRBD1. The V gene's germline CDR1 is SGHRS and CDR2 YFSETQ. V shed 7 bases, J shed 5 bases, and the junction held 6 bases outside the gene matches. CDR3 length: 13 amino acids. For the CDR3, the DNA is TGCGCCAGCGGTCAGGGGGCAGAAGATACGCAGTATTTT. This sequence encodes CASGQGAEDTQYF.

The count of this clone is one. The gene calls are TRBV10-3 and TRBJ2-7, with TRBD1 as a possible D gene (5 bases). Germline-derived CDR1 and CDR2 are ENHRY and SYGVKD. Trimming shortened V by 6 bases and J by 2 bases, and 14 bases separated the two germline ends. The CDR3 is 14 amino acids. The CDR3 region is CAISVAQETYEQYF. CDR3 nucleotide sequence: TGTGCCATCAGCGTCGCACAGGAGACCTACGAGCAGTACTTC.

The chain has TRBV5-6 and TRBJ1-2, with 7 bases aligning to TRBD1. CDR3 size: 15 residues. The V segment lost 4 bases and the J segment 4 bases; nucleotides outside the gene matches: 10. Germline V gene data show CDR1 as SGHDT and CDR2 as YYEEEE. Here the CDR3 DNA reads TGTGCCAGCAGCCCACCGGGACAGACCCTCTATGGCTACACCTTC. As protein: CASSPPGQTLYGYTF.

In this sample, this clone turned up a few times. V and J are TRBV5-5 and TRBJ2-7; D perhaps matches TRBD1 (7 bases). This CDR3 is 14 amino acids long. With 2 bases removed from V and 3 bases from J, the gap between germline ends came to 12 bases. Germline V gene lookup returns CDR1 SGHKS and CDR2 YYEKEE (reference sequence). In nucleotides, the CDR3 is TGTGCCAGCAGCTTTGGGCAGGGGGGCTACGAGCAGTACTTC. Its translation: CASSFGQGGYEQYF.

The J gene is TRBJ2-1, the V gene TRBV15; D might be TRBD2 (6 bases). The length of the CDR3 is 13 residues. Germline V gives CDR1 LNHNV, CDR2 YYDKDF (reference sequence). V was shortened by 5 bases and J by 4 bases, with 9 bases between the two germline ends. The chain's CDR3 is CATSRSGYNEQFF. Written as DNA, the CDR3 is TGTGCCACCAGCCGAAGCGGGTACAATGAGCAGTTCTTC.

The chain uses TRBV6-6 and TRBJ2-7; D unclear. The V and J ends lost 6 bases and 3 bases respectively, with 6 bases between them. CDR1 is MNHNY and CDR2 is SVGAGI in the germline V gene (reference sequence). This CDR3 region has 11 residues. The CDR3 DNA sequence: TGTGCCAGCAGCCCCCTCTACGAGCAGTACTTC. The encoded protein is CASSPLYEQYF.

The chain carries TRBV14 and TRBJ1-1, with 10 bases identical to TRBD1. V shed 1 base, J shed 11 bases, and the junction held 4 bases outside the gene matches. This CDR3 has 13 amino acids. Germline CDR1 reads SGHDN; CDR2 reads FVKESK. In DNA, the CDR3 is TGTGCCAGCAGCCAAGTAGGGACAGGGGTCGCTTTCTTT. This translates into CASSQVGTGVAFF.

The chain is built from TRBV19 and TRBJ1-1, with D possibly being TRBD1 (5 bases). This CDR3 is built from 13 residues. Germline CDR1 LNHDA, CDR2 SQIVND (reference sequence). Trimming cost V 7 bases and J 4 bases, with 13 bases left between them. CDR3 sequence (DNA): TGTGCCAGTAAATTGCGGGGGGTCACTGAAGCTTTCTTT. Its translation: CASKLRGVTEAFF. The full variable domain, in which reference TRBV19 and TRBJ1-1 provide the parts outside the CDR3, is DGGITQSPKYLFRKEGQNVTLSCEQNLNHDAMYWYRQDPGQGLRLIYYSQIVNDFQKGDIAEGYSVSREKKESFPLTVTSAQKNPTAFYLCASKLRGVTEAFFGQGTRLTVV.

The chain combines TRBV7-9 with TRBJ2-5; TRBD2 aligns across 11 bases. The trim removed 8 bases at V and 5 bases at J, leaving 4 bases unmatched. Germline V gives CDR1 SEHNR, CDR2 FQNEAQ (reference sequence). The CDR3 totals 13 residues. The CDR3 sequence is CASRIAGGETQYF. The CDR3 nucleotides read TGTGCCAGCCGAATAGCGGGAGGGGAGACCCAGTACTTC.

The chain carries TRBV6-4 and TRBJ2-1; the match to TRBD2 covers 8 bases. The length of the CDR3 is 17 residues. With 2 bases clipped from V and 4 bases from J, the junction kept 10 bases outside the gene matches. Germline V gene lookup returns CDR1 MRHNA and CDR2 SNTAGT. The CDR3: CASSDARLAGGYNEQFF. The CDR3 DNA is TGTGCCAGCAGTGACGCTCGGCTAGCGGGCGGATACAATGAGCAGTTCTTC.

The chain employs TRBV5-1 and TRBJ2-5; 9 nucleotides match TRBD1. The last part of the DNA fits TRBJ2-7 better; the J call may be wrong. Germline V gene sequence: CDR1 SGHRS, CDR2 YFSETQ. This CDR3 has 15 amino acids. Written as DNA, the CDR3 is TGCGCCAGCAGCTTGCCGGGACAGGGCAGCTACGAGCAGTACTTC. It encodes CASSLPGQGSYEQYF.

This chain uses TRBV15 with TRBJ1-3; TRBD1 agrees at 10 bases. Per germline, CDR1 LNHNV and CDR2 YYDKDF (reference sequence). The CDR3 loop spans 19 amino acids. Unmatched junction bases numbered 9, after V lost 0 bases and J lost 1 base. Here the CDR3 reads CATSRDLVTGGSSGNTIYF. As DNA, the CDR3 is TGTGCCACCAGCAGAGATCTGGTGACAGGGGGCTCGTCTGGAAACACCATATATTTT.

CDR3 protein: CASSPGTGGRYEQYF. CDR3 sequence (DNA): TGTGCCAGCAGCCCCGGGACAGGGGGCAGGTACGAGCAGTACTTC. The rearrangement uses TRBV7-3 and TRBJ2-7; 12 positions match TRBD1. Germline lookup yields CDR1 SGHTA and CDR2 FQGTGA. Unmatched junction bases numbered 6, after V lost 5 bases and J lost 4 bases. The CDR3 has 15 residues.

The chain links TRBV6-1 to TRBJ1-1; D is possibly TRBD1 (5 bases). The V gene's germline CDR1 is MNHNS and CDR2 SASEGT. Between the trimmed V and J ends, which lost 0 bases and 9 bases, there was a span of 14 bases. The length of the CDR3 is 14 residues. DNA for the CDR3: TGTGCCAGCAGTGAAGCCCGGGGGACTGCAAAAGCTTTCTTT. This codes for CASSEARGTAKAFF.